A selection of T cell receptor beta chains follows, all from one sample in a study of cytomegalovirus exposure and HLA in healthy donors. TCRdb's copy holds only in-frame clones and misses some; the assay was immunoSEQ multiplex PCR. The table has about 150,000 clones, approximately 81% seen once. The sample consisted of PBMCs. These receptors were collected from a young woman in good health and CMV-seronegative. Each CDR3 is given with its conserved first and last residue. D genes are given only for firm matches. Rows give clone size only sometimes, using once, few, many, or a class for an expanded clone.

v_gene: TRBV30; j_gene: TRBJ1-6; d_gene: TRBD1; abundance: once; CDR3nt: TGTGCCTGGGGACAGGGGGCTTATTCACCCCTCCACTTT; CDR3aa: CAWGQGAYSPLHF
v_gene: TRBV19; j_gene: TRBJ2-7; d_gene: TRBD2; abundance: -; CDR3nt: TGTGCCAGTAGTATTAGCGGGAGGGCTGACGAGCAGTACTTC; CDR3aa: CASSISGRADEQYF
v_gene: TRBV10-3; j_gene: TRBJ1-5; d_gene: -; abundance: -; CDR3nt: TGTGCCATCACTCCCGATGGAGGCCAGCCCCAGCATTTT; CDR3aa: CAITPDGGQPQHF
v_gene: TRBV2; j_gene: TRBJ2-5; d_gene: -; abundance: -; CDR3nt: TGTGCCAGCAGTAGGGACATTCGGGAGACCCAGTACTTC; CDR3aa: CASSRDIRETQYF
v_gene: TRBV4-3; j_gene: TRBJ2-3; d_gene: TRBD2; abundance: -; CDR3nt: TGCGCCAGCAGCCAAGTCCTAGCGGGGGGGCGGGTGGTATCCACAGATACGCAGTATTTT; CDR3aa: CASSQVLAGGRVVSTDTQYF
v_gene: TRBV9; j_gene: TRBJ2-3; d_gene: TRBD2; abundance: -; CDR3nt: TGTGCCAGCAGCTCAAGCCCCCTGGTAGCGGGGGGGCCTCGGTTCGGCCCAGATACGCAGTATTTT; CDR3aa: CASSSSPLVAGGPRFGPDTQYF
v_gene: TRBV9; j_gene: TRBJ1-1; d_gene: -; abundance: -; CDR3nt: TGTGCCAGCAGCCTACAGCCAAACACTGAAGCTTTCTTT; CDR3aa: CASSLQPNTEAFF
v_gene: TRBV4-1; j_gene: TRBJ1-2; d_gene: TRBD1; abundance: -; CDR3nt: TGCGCCAGCAGCCAACCGACAGGGGGCAACTATGGCTACACCTTC; CDR3aa: CASSQPTGGNYGYTF
v_gene: TRBV28; j_gene: TRBJ1-5; d_gene: TRBD1; abundance: -; CDR3nt: TGTGCCAGCAGTTCCAATACAGGGGGGGATGGTGGGAGCAATCAGCCCCAGCATTTT; CDR3aa: CASSSNTGGDGGSNQPQHF
v_gene: TRBV6-5; j_gene: TRBJ2-7; d_gene: TRBD2; abundance: -; CDR3nt: TGTGCCAGCAGTGTGGGACTAGCCCAAAACGAGCAGTACTTC; CDR3aa: CASSVGLAQNEQYF
v_gene: TRBV7-9; j_gene: TRBJ2-7; d_gene: -; abundance: -; CDR3nt: TGTGCCAGCAGCTTCCCCCACGGCGGCACTCCCTACGAGCAGTACTTC; CDR3aa: CASSFPHGGTPYEQYF
v_gene: TRBV15; j_gene: TRBJ2-3; d_gene: -; abundance: -; CDR3nt: TGTGCCACAAGTGCGGGACTTAGGACAGATACGCAGTATTTT; CDR3aa: CATSAGLRTDTQYF
v_gene: TRBV6-5; j_gene: TRBJ2-2; d_gene: TRBD1; abundance: -; CDR3nt: TGTGCCAGCAGTTACTCGGGCAGGGGGCCAACCGGGGAGCTGTTTTTT; CDR3aa: CASSYSGRGPTGELFF
v_gene: TRBV29-1; j_gene: TRBJ2-7; d_gene: -; abundance: -; CDR3nt: TGCAGCGTTGTCCGTAGTTCCCTGGGGCACGAGCAGTACTTC; CDR3aa: CSVVRSSLGHEQYF
v_gene: TRBV27; j_gene: TRBJ2-5; d_gene: TRBD1; abundance: -; CDR3nt: TGTGCCAGCAGTTCCCCGGGACAGAACCTTCAAGAGACCCAGTACTTC; CDR3aa: CASSSPGQNLQETQYF
v_gene: TRBV7-9; j_gene: TRBJ2-2; d_gene: TRBD2; abundance: -; CDR3nt: TGTGCCAGCAGTCTCTCGGGGGGGAACACCGGGGAGCTGTTTTTT; CDR3aa: CASSLSGGNTGELFF
v_gene: TRBV19; j_gene: TRBJ2-3; d_gene: TRBD2; abundance: -; CDR3nt: TGTGCCAGTGGATGGACTAGCGGTTCAGATACGCAGTATTTT; CDR3aa: CASGWTSGSDTQYF
v_gene: TRBV30; j_gene: TRBJ2-5; d_gene: -; abundance: -; CDR3nt: TGTGCCTGGAGTGTACTAATATGGGAGACCCAGTACTTC; CDR3aa: CAWSVLIWETQYF
v_gene: TRBV18; j_gene: TRBJ2-6; d_gene: TRBD1; abundance: -; CDR3nt: TGTGCCAGCTCACTCCGGACAGGGAACTCTGGGGCCAACGTCCTGACTTTC; CDR3aa: CASSLRTGNSGANVLTF
v_gene: TRBV5-1; j_gene: TRBJ1-4; d_gene: -; abundance: -; CDR3nt: TGCGCCAGCAGCTTGGAGGGAGTGAGGTCTGAAAAACTGTTTTTT; CDR3aa: CASSLEGVRSEKLFF
v_gene: TRBV10-3; j_gene: TRBJ2-3; d_gene: -; abundance: -; CDR3nt: TGTGCCATCAGCGGGACTAGCACAGATACGCAGTATTTT; CDR3aa: CAISGTSTDTQYF
v_gene: TRBV7-2; j_gene: TRBJ2-1; d_gene: TRBD1; abundance: -; CDR3nt: TGTGCCAGCAGCTTAAATTTTTTTCGTGGGACAGGATACAATGAGCAGTTCTTC; CDR3aa: CASSLNFFRGTGYNEQFF
v_gene: TRBV5-1; j_gene: TRBJ2-1; d_gene: TRBD1; abundance: -; CDR3nt: TGCGCCAGCAGCTTAGGACAGGCTTCCTACAATGAGCAGTTCTTC; CDR3aa: CASSLGQASYNEQFF
v_gene: TRBV6-1; j_gene: TRBJ1-1; d_gene: TRBD1; abundance: -; CDR3nt: TGTGCCAGCAGTGCGGACAGGGGCTATGCTGAAGCTTTCTTT; CDR3aa: CASSADRGYAEAFF
v_gene: TRBV6-6; j_gene: TRBJ2-5; d_gene: TRBD2; abundance: -; CDR3nt: TGTGCCAGCAGCCTGGGGGGGATCCAAGAGACCCAGTACTTC; CDR3aa: CASSLGGIQETQYF
v_gene: TRBV28; j_gene: TRBJ2-1; d_gene: -; abundance: few; CDR3nt: TGTGCCAGCAGTCCCCTAGGCCGCAGCTCCTACAATGAGCAGTTCTTC; CDR3aa: CASSPLGRSSYNEQFF
v_gene: TRBV27; j_gene: TRBJ1-5; d_gene: -; abundance: -; CDR3nt: TGTGCCAGCAGTCCTAACAGCGGCACCAATCAGCCCCAGCATTTT; CDR3aa: CASSPNSGTNQPQHF
v_gene: TRBV27; j_gene: TRBJ1-2; d_gene: -; abundance: -; CDR3nt: TGTGCCAGCAGACCCACGACAGGACCCTATGGCTACACCTTC; CDR3aa: CASRPTTGPYGYTF
v_gene: TRBV2; j_gene: TRBJ1-1; d_gene: -; abundance: once; CDR3nt: TGTGCCAGCACCCGGGACTTCGCGAACACTGAAGCTTTCTTT; CDR3aa: CASTRDFANTEAFF
v_gene: TRBV30; j_gene: TRBJ1-1; d_gene: -; abundance: -; CDR3nt: TGTGCCTGGAGTGGGGGCTGGCCAGACGGTCTCATGAACACTGAAGCTTTCTTT; CDR3aa: CAWSGGWPDGLMNTEAFF
v_gene: TRBV18; j_gene: TRBJ1-6; d_gene: TRBD1; abundance: -; CDR3nt: TGTGCCAGCTCACCCGGACAGGGGAATTCACCCCTCCACTTT; CDR3aa: CASSPGQGNSPLHF
v_gene: TRBV28; j_gene: TRBJ2-7; d_gene: TRBD1; abundance: -; CDR3nt: TGTGCCAGCAGTTTAACGCCTCTTACGGACAGGGTAAGCTCCTACGAGCAGTACTTC; CDR3aa: CASSLTPLTDRVSSYEQYF
v_gene: TRBV9; j_gene: TRBJ2-3; d_gene: TRBD2; abundance: -; CDR3nt: TGTGCCAGCAGCGTCGTAGCGGGAATCCCAGATACGCAGTATTTT; CDR3aa: CASSVVAGIPDTQYF
v_gene: TRBV28; j_gene: TRBJ2-7; d_gene: TRBD2; abundance: -; CDR3nt: TGTGCCAGCAACTCGGGGGCGGGGGGCGAGCAGTACTTC; CDR3aa: CASNSGAGGEQYF
v_gene: TRBV4-2; j_gene: TRBJ2-1; d_gene: TRBD2; abundance: -; CDR3nt: TGTGCCAGCAGCCCCCAGATGGCTAGCGGGAGCAATGAGCAGTTCTTC; CDR3aa: CASSPQMASGSNEQFF
v_gene: TRBV27; j_gene: TRBJ2-7; d_gene: TRBD2; abundance: -; CDR3nt: TGTGCCAGCAGTCCTCCGGGACTAGCCCACGAGCAGTACTTC; CDR3aa: CASSPPGLAHEQYF
v_gene: TRBV14; j_gene: TRBJ2-5; d_gene: -; abundance: -; CDR3nt: TGTGCCAGCAGCCAAGGGCTCGGGATGTGGGAGACCCAGTACTTC; CDR3aa: CASSQGLGMWETQYF
v_gene: TRBV7-2; j_gene: TRBJ1-2; d_gene: -; abundance: -; CDR3nt: TGTGCCAGCAGCCCGAGGCGGGGCTACACCTTC; CDR3aa: CASSPRRGYTF
v_gene: TRBV13; j_gene: TRBJ2-5; d_gene: TRBD2; abundance: -; CDR3nt: TGTGCCAGCAGCCCAAGGACTAGCGGGAGGGCCAGGGAGACCCAGTACTTC; CDR3aa: CASSPRTSGRARETQYF
v_gene: TRBV2; j_gene: TRBJ2-5; d_gene: TRBD2; abundance: -; CDR3nt: TGTGCCAGCACCCCTCAGGCGGGAGGGGGGCGTCCACAGACCCAGTACTTC; CDR3aa: CASTPQAGGGRPQTQYF
v_gene: TRBV7-2; j_gene: TRBJ2-7; d_gene: -; abundance: -; CDR3nt: TGTGCCAGCAGCCAAGGCAGGGAACCGTACGAGCAGTACTTC; CDR3aa: CASSQGREPYEQYF
v_gene: TRBV7-9; j_gene: TRBJ2-2; d_gene: -; abundance: -; CDR3nt: TGTGCCAGCAGCTTAGCGCAGGATGGGCCCGGGGAGCTGTTTTTT; CDR3aa: CASSLAQDGPGELFF
v_gene: TRBV2; j_gene: TRBJ2-2; d_gene: TRBD1; abundance: -; CDR3nt: TGTGCCAGCAGGGTCCCGGGACAGGGAAAGGCCGGGGAGCTGTTTTTT; CDR3aa: CASRVPGQGKAGELFF
v_gene: TRBV10-3; j_gene: TRBJ1-5; d_gene: -; abundance: -; CDR3nt: TGTGCCATCAGTGAGGAACTCCCGGGGGGCGTAAATCAGCCCCAGCATTTT; CDR3aa: CAISEELPGGVNQPQHF
v_gene: TRBV7-9; j_gene: TRBJ1-4; d_gene: TRBD1; abundance: -; CDR3nt: TGTTCCAGCAGCTTAGGGACAGGGGGTTATAATGAAAAACTGTTTTTT; CDR3aa: CSSSLGTGGYNEKLFF
v_gene: TRBV19; j_gene: TRBJ1-1; d_gene: -; abundance: -; CDR3nt: TGTGCCAGTAGTATAACAGGGAACACTGAAGCTTTCTTT; CDR3aa: CASSITGNTEAFF
v_gene: TRBV6-5; j_gene: TRBJ2-7; d_gene: -; abundance: -; CDR3nt: TGTGCCAGCAGAAGAAGGAGAGGCGAGCAGTACTTC; CDR3aa: CASRRRRGEQYF
v_gene: TRBV30; j_gene: TRBJ2-7; d_gene: TRBD1; abundance: -; CDR3nt: TGTGCCTGGGACTACCGGGACAGGGTTAACTACGGGCAGTACTTC; CDR3aa: CAWDYRDRVNYGQYF